This T cell receptor (beta chain) was recovered during a study of blood T cells in healthy people across ages. Study observations and caveats: Measured against age, TCR beta diversity per million T cells decreased in a roughly linear manner.

Concerning this clonotype: What it binds is unknown.

Germline assignment: CDR1 SGHVS and CDR2 FQNEAQ. V shed 1 base, J shed 2 bases, and the junction held 7 bases outside the gene matches. The CDR3 is made up of 16 amino acids. Together with a sample-barcoded 5' primer, a J-beta primer mix was included in a second PCR lasting about 7 to 11 cycles. TCRdb processed the 5' RACE reads anew with MiXCR; each CDR3 protein has one entry. The table lists about 500,000 distinct CDR3 sequences, less than 25% of them singletons. These data are also associated with another study on T cells of mothers and their children. That report notes: The study sampled a few healthy Caucasian mothers and their six children.

The chain is built from TRBV7-8 and TRBJ2-5, with TRBD2 matching 7 bases. The sample comprised blood. The clonotype was recovered from a boy between 5 and 17 years old in good health. The CDR3 reads CASSLGVGGGQETQYF. CDR3 DNA: TGTGCCAGCAGCTTAGGAGTTGGGGGGGGGCAAGAGACCCAGTACTTC.